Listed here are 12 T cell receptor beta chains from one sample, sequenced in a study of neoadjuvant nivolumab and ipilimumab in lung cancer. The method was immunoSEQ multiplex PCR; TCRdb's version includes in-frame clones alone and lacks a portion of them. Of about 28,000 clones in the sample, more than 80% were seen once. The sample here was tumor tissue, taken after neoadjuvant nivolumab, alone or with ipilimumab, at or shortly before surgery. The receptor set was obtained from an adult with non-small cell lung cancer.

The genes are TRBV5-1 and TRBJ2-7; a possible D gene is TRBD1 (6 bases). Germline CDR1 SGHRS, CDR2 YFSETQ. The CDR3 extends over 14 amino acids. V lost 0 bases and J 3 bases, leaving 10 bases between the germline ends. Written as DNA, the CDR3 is TGCGCCAGCAGCTTGGTTGGGGGCGACTACGAGCAGTACTTC. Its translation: CASSLVGGDYEQYF.

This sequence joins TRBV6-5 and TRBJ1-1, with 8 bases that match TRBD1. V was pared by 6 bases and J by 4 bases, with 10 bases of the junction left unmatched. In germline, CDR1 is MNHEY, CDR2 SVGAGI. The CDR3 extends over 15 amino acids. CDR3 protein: CASRETTGVGTEAFF. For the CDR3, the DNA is TGTGCCAGCAGGGAAACGACAGGGGTGGGCACTGAAGCTTTCTTT.

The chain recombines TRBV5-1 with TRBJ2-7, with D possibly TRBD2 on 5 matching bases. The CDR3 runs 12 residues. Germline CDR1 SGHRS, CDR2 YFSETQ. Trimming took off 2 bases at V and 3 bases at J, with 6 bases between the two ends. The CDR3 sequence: CASSFGIYEQYF. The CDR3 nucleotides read TGCGCCAGCAGCTTCGGGATCTACGAGCAGTACTTC.

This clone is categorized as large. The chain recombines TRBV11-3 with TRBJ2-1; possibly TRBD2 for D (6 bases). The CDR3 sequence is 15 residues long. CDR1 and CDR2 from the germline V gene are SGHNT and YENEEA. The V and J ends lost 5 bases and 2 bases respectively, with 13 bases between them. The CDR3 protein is CASSPRGIAYNEQFF. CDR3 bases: TGTGCCAGCAGCCCCCGGGGGATTGCCTACAATGAGCAGTTCTTC.

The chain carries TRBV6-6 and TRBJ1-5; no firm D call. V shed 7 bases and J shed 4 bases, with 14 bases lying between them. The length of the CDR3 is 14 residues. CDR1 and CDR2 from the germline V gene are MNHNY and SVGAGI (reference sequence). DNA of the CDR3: TGTGCCAGCACGGGCCAGACAAGGAATCAGCCCCAGCATTTT. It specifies CASTGQTRNQPQHF.

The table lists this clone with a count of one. Here the CDR3 reads CSVAPGRTRADTQYF. CDR3 sequence (DNA): TGCAGCGTTGCCCCGGGACGGACAAGAGCGGATACGCAGTATTTT. This chain links TRBV29-1 with TRBJ2-3; perhaps D is TRBD1 or TRBD2 (5 bases each). This CDR3 contains 15 residues. The ends were cut back, 4 bases at V and 6 bases at J, with 20 bases in the middle. Looked up from germline, CDR1 is SQVTM and CDR2 is ANQGSEA.

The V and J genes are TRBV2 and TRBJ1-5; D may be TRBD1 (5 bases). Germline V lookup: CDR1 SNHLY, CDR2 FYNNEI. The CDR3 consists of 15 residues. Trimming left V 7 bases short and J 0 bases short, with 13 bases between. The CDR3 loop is CASTQMTDSNQPQHF. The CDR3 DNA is TGTGCCAGCACCCAAATGACAGATAGCAATCAGCCCCAGCATTTT.

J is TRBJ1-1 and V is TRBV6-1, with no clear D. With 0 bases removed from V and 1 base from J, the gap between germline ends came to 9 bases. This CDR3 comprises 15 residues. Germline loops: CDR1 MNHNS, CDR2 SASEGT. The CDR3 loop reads CASSEARAWNTEAFF. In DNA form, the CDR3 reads TGTGCCAGCAGTGAAGCCCGAGCCTGGAACACTGAAGCTTTCTTT.

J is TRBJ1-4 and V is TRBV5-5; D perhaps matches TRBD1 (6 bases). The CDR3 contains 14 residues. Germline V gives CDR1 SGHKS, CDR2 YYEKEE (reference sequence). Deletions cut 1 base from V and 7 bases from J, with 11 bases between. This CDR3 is CASSLSQGSEKLFF. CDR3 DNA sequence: TGTGCCAGCAGCTTGTCACAGGGTTCTGAAAAACTGTTTTTT. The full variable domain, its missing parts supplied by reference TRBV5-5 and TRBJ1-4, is DAGVTQSPTHLIKTRGQQVTLRCSPISGHKSVSWYQQVLGQGPQFIFQYYEKEERGRGNFPDRFSARQFPNYSSELNVNALLLGDSALYLCASSLSQGSEKLFFGSGTQLSVL.

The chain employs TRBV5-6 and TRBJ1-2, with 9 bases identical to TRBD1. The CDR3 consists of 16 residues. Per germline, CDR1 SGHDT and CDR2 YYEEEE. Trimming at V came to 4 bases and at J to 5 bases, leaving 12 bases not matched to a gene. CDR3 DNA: TGTGCCAGCAGCAGTACCGGGACAGGGAAGATGTATGGCTACACCTTC. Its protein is CASSSTGTGKMYGYTF.

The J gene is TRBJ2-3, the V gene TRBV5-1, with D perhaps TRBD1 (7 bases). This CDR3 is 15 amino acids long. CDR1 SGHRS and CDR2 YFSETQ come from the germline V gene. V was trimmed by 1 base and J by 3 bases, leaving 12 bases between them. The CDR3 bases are TGCGCCAGCAGCTTGAGTGCAGGGGGGACAGATACGCAGTATTTT. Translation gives CASSLSAGGTDTQYF.

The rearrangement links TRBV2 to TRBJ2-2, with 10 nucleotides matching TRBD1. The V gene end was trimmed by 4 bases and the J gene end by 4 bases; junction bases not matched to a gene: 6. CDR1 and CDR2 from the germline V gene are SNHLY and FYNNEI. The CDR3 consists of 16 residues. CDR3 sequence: CASSGDRGHGTGELFF. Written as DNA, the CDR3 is TGTGCCAGCAGTGGAGACAGGGGGCACGGCACCGGGGAGCTGTTTTTT.